Below are 2 T cell receptor beta chains sequenced from a single sample in a study of cytomegalovirus exposure and HLA in healthy donors. Researchers ran the PCR with 60 Vbeta and 13 Jbeta primers. TCRdb's table, derived via immunoSEQ multiplex PCR, lists solely in-frame clones and lacks some. In the table there are 150,000 to 200,000 clones, 55% to 65% of which are singletons. The specimen was PBMCs. The receptors stem from a man between 40 and 49 years old in good health and CMV-seronegative.

The genes are TRBV6-6 and TRBJ2-1; 14 bases fit TRBD2. Germline trimming cut 6 bases from V and 6 bases from J; bases unmatched to any gene: 4. The germline CDR1 and CDR2 sequences are MNHNY and SVGAGI (reference sequence). The CDR3 spans 15 residues. CDR3 DNA sequence: TGTGCCAGCAGGGAGGGACTAGCGGGAGTCAATGAGCAGTTCTTC. Translated: CASREGLAGVNEQFF.

The table lists this clone with a few counts. V gene TRBV7-8 combines with J gene TRBJ2-2; 7 nucleotides line up with TRBD1. V lost 3 bases and J lost 4; bases outside the gene matches: 2. The germline CDR1 and CDR2 sequences are SGHVS and FQNEAQ. The CDR3 has 14 residues. The CDR3 DNA reads as TGTGCCAGCAGCTTGACAGGGATCACCGGGGAGCTGTTTTTT. Amino acid sequence: CASSLTGITGELFF.